This T cell receptor beta chain was identified during a study of cytomegalovirus exposure and HLA in healthy donors. Whole-study results and caveats: An analysis that came later showed most CMV-associated TCR beta chains appearing HLA-restricted.

As to this clone: Its antigen is as yet unknown.

Amplification used 60 Vbeta primers and 13 Jbeta primers. The data were produced by immunoSEQ multiplex PCR, yet TCRdb's version contains in-frame clones alone and is incomplete. The sample comprises approximately 150,000 clones, around four fifths of which are singletons, and 9% to 10% rests with the top ten. Germline-derived CDR1 and CDR2 are MNHEY and SMNVEV (reference sequence). V gave up 7 bases and J gave up 5 bases, with 20 bases separating them. The CDR3 has 15 residues. This chain connects TRBV27 to TRBJ1-2; D ambiguous. Sequenced input: PBMCs. This clonotype was obtained from a man aged 18 to 35 in good health and CMV-seropositive. This CDR3 is CASKPPAGRGYGYTF. The CDR3, as DNA: TGTGCCAGCAAACCCCCGGCAGGCCGTGGGTATGGCTACACCTTC.